What follows is one T cell receptor beta chain and its context. This clone was seen once. Its antigen remains undetermined. There are no base qualities to consult, and no much larger clone falls within one base. TCR beta libraries were generated from genomic DNA with the immunoSEQ kit, following the manufacturer's recommendations. For library preparation, a first multiplex PCR was performed with proprietary primers, followed by a second PCR in which unique barcodes were added, and bead cleanups were performed after each round. A kit-provided positive control reaction and a negative control reaction were included in every sample batch. The final libraries were assessed on an Agilent 4200 TapeStation D1000 ScreenTape, pooled by volume, and quantified by qPCR. Sequencing was performed on an Illumina NextSeq500 with a MidOutput 150-cycle cartridge, and 156 Read1 and 15 Index1 cycles were run with kit custom primers. The pooled library was loaded at roughly 0.96 pM, with a roughly 18% PhiX control spiked in. The paper's data handling went like this. The vendor-processed data were analyzed in R, and a clonotype was defined as all T cells that share the same CDR3 nucleotide sequence. In the clone abundance analyses, frequencies in each sample were normalized to that sample's 10,000 most abundant clones. Before analysis, public T cell clones were removed, and these numbered fewer than six per sample on average. An abundance difference of at least 32-fold between compartments was the criterion for calling clonotypes tumor-enriched or baseline blood-enriched. A beta-binomial differential abundance model was applied to find clonotypes that expanded or contracted between blood time points. Tumor-blood repertoire similarity was measured with the Baroni-Urbani and Buser coefficient, and group comparisons used two-tailed Wilcoxon tests in R. The immuneACCESS repertoire file appears here via TCRdb, limited to in-frame rearrangements. These files lack a portion of the clones; in checked studies, under half of the deficit traces to unresolved V genes, and the cause of the others is not known. V and J calls and clone size follow that table, whereas D and trimming were derived from the DNA. The table for this sample lists 90,000 to 100,000 clones; roughly 84% of them were counted only once. The ten largest make up less than 7.5% of the sample.

The data originate from a study of radiation and T cells in renal cell carcinoma (dated by TCRdb to 2018 to 2021). About the investigation overall: TCR beta sequencing covered 53 samples in total, comprising approximately 26 tumors and roughly 27 peripheral blood samples. A total of approximately 3,800,000 unique CDR3 nucleotide sequences, encoding roughly 3,000,000 unique CDR3 amino acid sequences, were found across all 50 or so samples. The last blood draw happened 4 weeks after radiation, timed to coincide with nephrectomy.

Trimmed from V: 8 bases; trimmed from J: 5 bases; junction bases lacking a gene match: 9. From the cysteine up to the phenylalanine, the CDR3 has a length of 14 residues. Only the CDR3 region is kept as DNA, spanning 42 bases read in frame from base 1. Reading the germline V gene (reference sequence) gives CDR1 MNHEY and CDR2 SMNVEV. This sample's time point label indicates: blood 4 weeks post-SBRT, at nephrectomy. The treatment or condition label of this sample denotes: 15 Gy SBRT to primary tumor, nephrectomy 4 weeks later. Samples were obtained from a clinical trial, in which 15 Gy stereotactic body radiation therapy was delivered to primary renal cell carcinomas and nephrectomy was performed 4 weeks later. To follow tumor-enriched clonotypes, peripheral blood was collected serially from radiation-treated patients at baseline and again at 2 weeks and 4 weeks after SBRT. All patients had renal cell carcinoma with clear cell pathology. The QIAamp DNA Blood Mini Kit (Qiagen) was used to prepare genomic DNA for TCR sequencing. The analyses included just those samples that passed every quality control check.

The full study reports these points: No pretreatment tumor biopsies were available, so the baseline intratumoral presence of clonotypes could not be determined. Top tumor clonotypes rose in blood from baseline to 2 weeks post-radiation, then contracted by 4 weeks, suggesting transient expansion of tumor-resident clones. Tracking of blood repertoire dynamics stopped at approximately 4 weeks after treatment, with no follow-up past that point. Because the trial had a single-armed design, the trial could not examine how radiation dose or scheduling affected the TCR repertoire.

This clonotype was obtained from a man in his 60s with renal cell carcinoma. The sequence is built from TRBV27 and TRBJ2-3; 8 of the junction bases match TRBD2. Specimen: blood, collected from a patient whose treatment included radiotherapy and nephrectomy. The bases are TGTGCCAGCGGAGTTGCGGGAGGCGTAGATACGCAGTATTTT. Translated, this is CASGVAGGVDTQYF.